This is a list of T cell receptor beta chains from one sample in a study of breast tumors, draining lymph nodes, adjacent tissues. Using its own MiXCR run on the multiplex PCR reads, TCRdb lists one record per CDR3 protein. The table shows some 250,000 distinct CDR3 sequences, with 30% to 35% occurring only once. The sample comprised axillary lymph node tissue. These receptors were collected from a female donor with breast cancer. Some clones in this sample may be carry-over from other donors' samples. Each CDR3 is given with its conserved first and last residue. Only part of the rows carry a size: once, few, many, or a class if the clone is expanded.

CDR3aa,abundance,v_gene
CASRGTGKHEQYF,many,TRBV6-5
CASSEPGRNSPLHF,-,TRBV2
CASSEEFSYNEQFF,many,TRBV2
CASSDLAGGTDTQYF,many,TRBV7-3
CASSLVGAQYF,many,TRBV7-2
CSVDGGAAGSGEKLFF,many,TRBV29-1
CASSVVGEGEQYF,many,TRBV9
CASKTSGRGYNEQFF,-,TRBV7-9
CASSPYASPADTQYF,-,TRBV6-6
CATSARGAGGELFF,many,TRBV15
CASPGGANYGYTF,many,TRBV2
CASSIQGPILGQPQHF,-,TRBV19
CASSAGTIQNEQFF,many,TRBV28
CASSLSTEPFF,few,TRBV11-2
CASSLSGGGSTDTQYF,many,TRBV7-2
CASSQDVGGSSDTQYF,-,TRBV3-1
CASMMDSGYEQYF,many,TRBV6-6
CASSKKETQYF,-,TRBV12-3/TRBV12-4
CASSLLWPSGNTIYF,-,TRBV7-8
CASSRDSNYGYTF,many,TRBV11-2
CASCDRAGASNQPQHF,-,TRBV6-6
CASSLGPRGRANYGYTF,many,TRBV5-8
CASREGADYGYTF,-,TRBV6-5
CATSDRGGSDTQYF,many,TRBV24-1
CASSHSTSRTDSYEQYF,-,TRBV6-7
CASSGTGRFQPQHF,many,TRBV2
CASTLDSIPQPQHF,-,TRBV6-2/TRBV6-3
CASRGTLWTGNEKLFF,-,TRBV7-2
CATSAYRPGSNNEQFF,many,TRBV24-1
CASSLVVQETQYF,many,TRBV7-2
CASSGTVPWREAFF,-,TRBV7-2
CASSQGVRHNEQFF,many,TRBV4-3
CASRPFGGAVFDNEQFF,many,TRBV5-6
CASSQGGNEPQHF,-,TRBV11-2
CSASGTSAGITDTQYF,-,TRBV20-1
CSLAGDTNQPQHF,-,TRBV29-1
CASSQTGGSYNEPFF,-,TRBV9
CASSLGSGVEKLFF,-,TRBV12-3/TRBV12-4
CASPGQGRPNYGYTF,-,TRBV2
CASSFLTF,-,TRBV5-4
CASSHDRANYGYTF,few,TRBV3-1
CASRDGYGYGSTF,-,TRBV7-2
CASSLGETVTEAFF,-,TRBV5-1
CASSSTRGQFF,-,TRBV7-2